Below, 2 T cell receptor beta chains from the same sample are listed, as sequenced in a study of response to subunit inactivated influenza vaccine. TCRdb recomputed calls from the RT-PCR reads with MiXCR, one row per CDR3 protein. The sample holds about 310,000 distinct CDR3 sequences, about 20% seen once. The sequencing used PBMCs from blood, collected less than 22 months after vaccination. Receptor source: a man in his fifties or sixties who received an inactivated influenza vaccine.

The gene calls are TRBV19 and TRBJ1-2; 8 positions match TRBD1. The germline V gene encodes CDR1 LNHDA and CDR2 SQIVND (reference sequence). The CDR3 length is 12 residues. J lost 7 bases, V lost 4 bases, and 2 bases had no gene match. As DNA, the CDR3 is TGTGCCAGTAGTAGGACAGGGTCTGGCTACACCTTC. Amino acids: CASSRTGSGYTF.

This clonotype has ten or more counts. The rearrangement uses TRBV3-1 and TRBJ1-4; 7 nucleotides line up with TRBD1. The CDR3 covers 15 residues. Germline loops: CDR1 LGHDT, CDR2 YNNKEL (reference sequence). V was pared by 1 base and J by 5 bases, with 4 bases of the junction left unmatched. The CDR3 is CASSQGGTENEKLFF. The CDR3 DNA reads as TGTGCCAGCAGCCAAGGCGGGACAGAGAATGAAAAACTGTTTTTT.